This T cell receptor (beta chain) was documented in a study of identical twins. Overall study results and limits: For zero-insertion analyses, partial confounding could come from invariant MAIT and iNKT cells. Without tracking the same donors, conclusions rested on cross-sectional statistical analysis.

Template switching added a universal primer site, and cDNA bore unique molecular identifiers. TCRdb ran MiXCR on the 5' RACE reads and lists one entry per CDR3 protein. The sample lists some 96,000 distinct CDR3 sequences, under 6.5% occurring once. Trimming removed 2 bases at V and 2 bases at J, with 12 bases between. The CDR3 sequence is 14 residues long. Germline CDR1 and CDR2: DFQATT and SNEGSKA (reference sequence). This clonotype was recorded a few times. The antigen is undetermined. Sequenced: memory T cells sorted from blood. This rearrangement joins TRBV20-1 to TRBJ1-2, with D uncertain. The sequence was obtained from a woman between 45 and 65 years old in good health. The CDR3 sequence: CSARWGNRNYGYTF. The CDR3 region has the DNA TGCAGTGCTAGATGGGGAAACCGAAACTATGGCTACACCTTC.